Given below is one TCR beta chain in context. What it binds is unknown. One entry per CDR3 protein, called by TCRdb with MiXCR from the RT-PCR reads. The sample contains fewer than 250,000 distinct CDR3 sequences, around 14% of which appear only once. This specimen comes from a study of response to subunit inactivated influenza vaccine. V dropped 2 bases and J dropped 9 bases, with 17 bases sitting between them. This CDR3 has 14 residues. Germline CDR1 and CDR2: SGHRS and YFSETQ. General study results and limits: The study's authors posited that every seasonal influenza vaccination enlists few new T cells.

Sequences were derived from CD8+ T cells sorted from PBMCs, sampled more than 4 days after vaccination. The sequence derives from a man aged 45-65 years who received an inactivated influenza vaccine. The genes are TRBV5-1 and TRBJ2-5, with D tentatively TRBD1 or TRBD2 (5 bases each). The CDR3 loop is CASSFSRLLGAQYF. CDR3 in DNA: TGCGCCAGCAGCTTTAGCAGACTGCTGGGGGCCCAGTACTTC. The full variable domain, in which reference TRBV5-1 and TRBJ2-5 provide the parts outside the CDR3, is KAGVTQTPRYLIKTRGQQVTLSCSPISGHRSVSWYQQTPGQGLQFLFEYFSETQRNKGNFPGRFSGRQFSNSRSEMNVSTLELGDSALYLCASSFSRLLGAQYFGPGTRLLVL.